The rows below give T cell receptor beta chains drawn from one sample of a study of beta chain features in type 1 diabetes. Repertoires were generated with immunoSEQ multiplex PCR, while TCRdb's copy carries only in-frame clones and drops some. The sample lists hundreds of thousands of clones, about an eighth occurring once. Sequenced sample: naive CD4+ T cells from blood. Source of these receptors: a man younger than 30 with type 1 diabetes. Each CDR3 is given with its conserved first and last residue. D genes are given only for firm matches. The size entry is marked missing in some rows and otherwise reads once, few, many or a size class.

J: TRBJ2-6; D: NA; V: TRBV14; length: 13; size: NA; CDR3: CASRHSGANVLTF
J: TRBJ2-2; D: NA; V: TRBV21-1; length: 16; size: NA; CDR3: CASSSRTGTNTGELFF
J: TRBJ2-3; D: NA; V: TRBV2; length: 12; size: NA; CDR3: CASGSVTDTQYF
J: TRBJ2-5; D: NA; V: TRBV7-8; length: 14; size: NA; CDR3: CASSLVQGFETQYF
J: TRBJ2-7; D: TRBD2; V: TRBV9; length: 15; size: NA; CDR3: CASSVGGSGGYEQYF
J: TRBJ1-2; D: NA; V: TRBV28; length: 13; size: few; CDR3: CASSLHSLNGYTF
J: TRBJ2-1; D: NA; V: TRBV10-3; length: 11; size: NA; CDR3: CAISTPTEQFF
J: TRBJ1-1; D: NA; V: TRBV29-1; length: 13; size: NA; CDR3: CSVVGTVNTEAFF
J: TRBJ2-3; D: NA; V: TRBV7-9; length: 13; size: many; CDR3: CASSSMGTDTQYF
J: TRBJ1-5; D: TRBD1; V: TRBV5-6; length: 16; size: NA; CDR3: CASSTRGHGVNQPQHF
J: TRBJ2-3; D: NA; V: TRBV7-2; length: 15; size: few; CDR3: CASSRRAATTDTQYF
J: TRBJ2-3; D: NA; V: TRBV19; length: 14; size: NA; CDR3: CASSDSLSTDTQYF
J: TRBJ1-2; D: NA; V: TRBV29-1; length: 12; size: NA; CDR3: CSVFATVNGYTF
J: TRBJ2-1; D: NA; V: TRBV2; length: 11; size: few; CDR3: CASSVFQEQFF
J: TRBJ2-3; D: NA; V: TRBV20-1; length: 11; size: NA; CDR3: CSAPFRDTQYF
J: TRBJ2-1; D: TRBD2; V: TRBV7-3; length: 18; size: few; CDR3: CASSPHRLAGGLSDEQFF
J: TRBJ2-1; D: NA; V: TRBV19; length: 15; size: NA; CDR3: CASTQGGSSYNEQFF
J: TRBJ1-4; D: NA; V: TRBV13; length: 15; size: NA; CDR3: CASSRLSPTNEKLFF
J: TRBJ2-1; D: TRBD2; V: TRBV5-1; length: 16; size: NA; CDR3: CASSLTASGSYNEQFF
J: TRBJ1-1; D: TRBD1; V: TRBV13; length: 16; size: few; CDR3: CASSLGLGQGVTTTFF
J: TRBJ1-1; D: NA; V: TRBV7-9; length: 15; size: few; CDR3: CASSLGGPANTEAFF
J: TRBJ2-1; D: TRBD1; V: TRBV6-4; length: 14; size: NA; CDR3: CASGGQANDNEQFF
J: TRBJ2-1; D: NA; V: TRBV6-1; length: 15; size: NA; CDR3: CASVISGISYNEQFF
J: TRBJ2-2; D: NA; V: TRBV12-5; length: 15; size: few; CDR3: CASGSTQGFAGELFF
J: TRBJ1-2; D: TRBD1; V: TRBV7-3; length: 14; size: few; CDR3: CASSSRQGGSGYTF
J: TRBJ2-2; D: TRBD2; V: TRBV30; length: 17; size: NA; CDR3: CAWSVDTGGPNTGELFF
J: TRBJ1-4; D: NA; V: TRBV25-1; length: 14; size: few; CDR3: CASSDRSHNEKLFF
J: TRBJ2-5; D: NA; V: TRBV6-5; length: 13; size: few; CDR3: CASSYSLLETQYF
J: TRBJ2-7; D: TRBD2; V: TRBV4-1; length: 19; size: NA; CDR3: CASSQGAGLAGERLYEQYF
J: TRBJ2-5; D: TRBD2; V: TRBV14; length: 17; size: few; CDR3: CASSQDRSSGSIETQYF
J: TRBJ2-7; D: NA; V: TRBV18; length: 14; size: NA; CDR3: CASSPGAASYEQYF
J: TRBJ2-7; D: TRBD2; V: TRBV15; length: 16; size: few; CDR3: CATSRGTSGSSYEQYF
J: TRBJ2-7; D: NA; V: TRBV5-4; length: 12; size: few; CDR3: CASSSDGYEQYF
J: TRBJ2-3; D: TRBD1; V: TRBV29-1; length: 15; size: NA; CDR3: CSVARGTGVPDTQYF
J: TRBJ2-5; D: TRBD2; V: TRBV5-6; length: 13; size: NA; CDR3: CASSPTGGETQYF
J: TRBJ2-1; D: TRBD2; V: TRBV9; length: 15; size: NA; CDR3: CASSVAGLGYNEQFF
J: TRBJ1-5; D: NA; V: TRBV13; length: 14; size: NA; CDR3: CASSLEGPNQPQHF
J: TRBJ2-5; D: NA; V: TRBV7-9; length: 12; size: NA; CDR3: CASVRGQETQYF